The T cell receptor beta chain described here comes from a study of blood T cell repertoires in COVID-19. Turning to the study itself: Researchers got acute and convalescent COVID-19 samples from the United States, Italy and Spain. The analysed material was cDNA or gDNA that came from T cells, B-cell-depleted T cells, or PBMCs.

Trimming cost V 2 bases and J 3 bases, with 15 bases left between them. The germline CDR1 and CDR2 sequences are KGHSH and LQKENI. The CDR3 spans 16 residues. Original methodology: Reference gene primer amplification gave estimated nucleated cell counts. Sequencing was performed with immunoSEQ multiplex PCR; in TCRdb, only in-frame clones are kept and a portion is missing. V and J calls and clone size follow that table, whereas D and trimming were derived from the DNA. The table has approximately 330,000 clones, 70% to 90% seen once. What was sequenced was peripheral blood. The chain uses TRBV18 and TRBJ2-3; perhaps TRBD1 as D (6 bases). This TCR was recovered from a woman aged 50 to 60 with active or convalescent COVID-19. This CDR3 reads CASSPLGRGRTDTQYF. DNA for the CDR3: TGTGCCAGCTCACCATTGGGCAGGGGAAGGACAGATACGCAGTATTTT.